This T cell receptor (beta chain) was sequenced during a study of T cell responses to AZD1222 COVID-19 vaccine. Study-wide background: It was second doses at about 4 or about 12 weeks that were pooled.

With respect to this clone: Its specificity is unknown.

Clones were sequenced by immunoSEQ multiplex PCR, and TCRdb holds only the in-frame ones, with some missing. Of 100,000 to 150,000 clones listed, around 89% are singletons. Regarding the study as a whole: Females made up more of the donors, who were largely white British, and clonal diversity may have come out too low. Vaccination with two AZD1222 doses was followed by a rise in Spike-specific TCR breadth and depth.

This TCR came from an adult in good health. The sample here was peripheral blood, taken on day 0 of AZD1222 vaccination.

This chain's CDR3 is CASSTFGGLNYGYTF. CDR3 nucleotides: TGTGCCAGTAGTACCTTTGGGGGATTAAACTATGGCTACACCTTC. J is TRBJ1-2 and V is TRBV19, with a tentative D call TRBD1 (5 bases). The CDR3 contains 15 residues. The V gene lost 4 bases and the J gene lost 2 bases, with 14 bases spanning the gap. CDR1 and CDR2 from the germline V gene are LNHDA and SQIVND (reference sequence).